The present TCR beta chain was sequenced within a study of shared clonotypes between healthy human individuals. Across the study: A donor's plate count was three for CD4 naive and three for CD4 memory; CD8 naive had two and CD8 memory one. Study conclusions and caveats: Clonotypes that were shared across a few donors made up around 5% of naive CD4 clonotypes. Collection of samples was limited to blood; tissue repertoires likely differ. In having few donors, the study represented limited genetic and exposure-history diversity.

Profiling relied on immunoSEQ multiplex PCR, and the TCRdb table lists in-frame clones only, not all of them. Among 750,000 to 1,000,000 clones listed, 80% to 95% were seen once. The CDR3 has 16 amino acids. Germline V lookup: CDR1 SEHNR, CDR2 FQNEAQ (reference sequence). V was clipped by 7 bases and J by 4 bases, with 21 bases between them. On this clone: What it binds is unknown.

Naivety among CD8 cells was defined by CD45RO negativity and positive CCR7 selection, thereby excluding terminally differentiated effector memory CD45RA+ cells. The clonotype comes from a man aged 30 to 45 in good health. The sample taken for sequencing was naive CD8+ T cells sorted from blood. The J gene is TRBJ2-3, the V gene TRBV7-9, with D uncertain. Written as DNA, the CDR3 is TGTGCCAGCACGGCCCCTTCCCGCGGAGTAGCAGATACGCAGTATTTT. The encoded protein is CASTAPSRGVADTQYF.